This passage covers 29 T cell receptor beta chains from one sample sequenced in a study of T cell changes during pregnancy in multiple sclerosis. Profiling relied on immunoSEQ multiplex PCR, and the TCRdb table lists in-frame clones only, not all of them. The sample consists of approximately 100,000 clones, 90% to 95% of them appearing once. Material: peripheral blood, obtained in the third trimester of pregnancy. These receptors all come from a female donor with multiple sclerosis, enrolled in a pregnancy study.

The chain has TRBV29-1 and TRBJ2-5; perhaps TRBD1 as D (6 bases). The CDR3 is 16 residues long. V shed 0 bases and J shed 0 bases, with 14 bases lying between them. Per germline, CDR1 SQVTM and CDR2 ANQGSEA. The CDR3 bases are TGCAGCGTTGAAGACTTGGACAGAGGAAACCAAGAGACCCAGTACTTC. This sequence encodes CSVEDLDRGNQETQYF.

The chain combines TRBV7-9 with TRBJ2-2; D unclear. Trimming stripped 11 bases from V and 4 bases from J, with 17 bases between. Germline CDR1 is SEHNR and CDR2 is FQNEAQ (reference sequence). This CDR3 contains 14 residues. The CDR3 is CAVLSGMGTGELFF. The CDR3, as DNA: TGTGCCGTTCTGTCGGGTATGGGCACCGGGGAGCTGTTTTTT.

The chain recombines TRBV6-1 with TRBJ1-5; TRBD1 aligns across 7 bases. This CDR3 is built from 14 residues. Looked up from germline, CDR1 is MNHNS and CDR2 is SASEGT. Trimming removed 7 bases from V and 5 bases from J; junction bases left unmatched: 8. The chain's CDR3 is CASTPDRPDQPQHF. As DNA, the CDR3 is TGTGCCAGCACCCCGGACAGGCCCGATCAGCCCCAGCATTTT.

This chain joins TRBV7-8 and TRBJ2-7; D is unresolved. Between the trimmed V and J ends, which lost 1 base and 2 bases, there was a span of 9 bases. CDR3 size: 14 residues. The V gene's germline CDR1 is SGHVS and CDR2 FQNEAQ. Here the CDR3 DNA reads TGTGCCAGCAGCTTAGGGGCGAACACCTACGAGCAGTACTTC. Amino acids: CASSLGANTYEQYF.

The chain employs TRBV5-1 and TRBJ2-2; 11 bases are a match to TRBD2. Germline CDR1 is SGHRS and CDR2 is YFSETQ. J was trimmed by 7 bases and V by 4 bases; bases with no gene match: 3. The CDR3 is made up of 14 amino acids. CDR3 DNA: TGCGCCAGCAGCCACGGGACTAGCGGCGGGGAGCTGTTTTTT. Residues: CASSHGTSGGELFF.

The chain carries TRBV6-1 and TRBJ1-2, with a weak D call TRBD1 (6 bases). From germline, CDR1 is MNHNS and CDR2 SASEGT. The CDR3 extends over 13 amino acids. V was pared by 8 bases and J by 8 bases, with 18 bases between. The CDR3 DNA sequence: TGTGCCAGCTCCCCTTCAGGGGCCCCGGGCTACACCTTC. Encoded protein: CASSPSGAPGYTF.

The genes are TRBV9 and TRBJ2-7; the D is unclear. Germline CDR1 and CDR2: SGDLS and YYNGEE. The CDR3 has 15 residues. The ends were cut back, 4 bases at V and 0 bases at J, with 14 bases in the middle. CDR3 loop: CASSREAVSSYEQYF. CDR3 bases: TGTGCCAGCAGCCGAGAGGCGGTAAGCTCCTACGAGCAGTACTTC.

J is TRBJ2-5 and V is TRBV7-2; possibly TRBD2 for D (6 bases). This CDR3 has 15 amino acids. CDR1 and CDR2 (germline): SGHTA, FQGNSA. V was shortened by 1 base and J by 7 bases, with 16 bases between the two germline ends. CDR3 DNA sequence: TGTGCCAGCAGCTTAGTGTCGGGACTGACGGGGACCCAGTACTTC. Residues: CASSLVSGLTGTQYF. Based on the CDR3 plus reference TRBV7-2 and TRBJ2-5, the full variable domain is GAGVSQSPSNKVTEKGKDVELRCDPISGHTALYWYRQSLGQGLEFLIYFQGNSAPDKSGLPSDRFSAERTGGSVSTLTIQRTQQEDSAVYLCASSLVSGLTGTQYFGPGTRLLVL.

The chain uses TRBV7-2 and TRBJ1-2; possibly TRBD1 for D (6 bases). The V and J ends lost 1 base and 10 bases respectively, with 28 bases between them. Germline values: CDR1 SGHTA, CDR2 FQGNSA. The CDR3 covers 18 residues. The CDR3 loop is CASSLDPRTEWVVGPYTF. As DNA, the CDR3 is TGTGCCAGCAGCTTAGACCCAAGGACAGAGTGGGTCGTGGGGCCCTACACCTTC.

Turning to this clone: Mismatch with germline at one junction end may stem from a read error. This chain uses TRBV13 with TRBJ1-4; tentative D call: TRBD1 (6 bases). This CDR3 region has 14 residues. Germline CDR1 and CDR2: PRHDT and FYEKMQ (reference sequence). The DNA of the CDR3 is TGTGCCAGCACCTTAGGGAGGACAGCCGAAAAACTGTTTTTT. Its protein is CASTLGRTAEKLFF. Filled out from reference TRBV13 and TRBJ1-4, the complete variable domain reads AAGVIQSPRHLIKEKRETATLKCYPIPRHDTVYWYQQGPGQDPQFLISFYEKMQSDKGSIPDRFSAQQFSDYHSELNMSSLELGDSALYFCASTLGRTAEKLFFGSGTQLSVL.

This chain joins TRBV7-9 and TRBJ2-2; TRBD2 aligns across 7 bases. This CDR3 region has 15 residues. Germline loops: CDR1 SEHNR, CDR2 FQNEAQ (reference sequence). V was clipped by 6 bases and J by 0 bases; unmatched bases: 4. The CDR3 sequence: CASSFSGANTGELFF. Here the CDR3 DNA reads TGTGCCAGCAGTTTCAGCGGGGCGAACACCGGGGAGCTGTTTTTT.

The chain is built from TRBV28 and TRBJ2-7; perhaps TRBD1 as D (5 bases). The CDR3 contains 12 residues. In germline, CDR1 is MDHEN, CDR2 SYDVKM. V lost 5 bases and J 4 bases, leaving 9 bases between the germline ends. The CDR3 nucleotides read TGTGCCAGCAGTACAGGATATTACGAGCAGTACTTC. Amino acids: CASSTGYYEQYF.

The V gene is TRBV9, the J gene TRBJ1-1; tentative D call: TRBD1 (5 bases). The CDR3 is 15 amino acids. CDR1 SGDLS and CDR2 YYNGEE come from the germline V gene. The V gene lost 0 bases and the J gene lost 4 bases, with 13 bases spanning the gap. For the CDR3, the DNA is TGTGCCAGCAGCGTAGGCAACAGGCTCACCACTGAAGCTTTCTTT. Translating it yields CASSVGNRLTTEAFF.

The chain joins TRBV5-1 to TRBJ1-2; D perhaps matches TRBD1 (5 bases). V lost 5 bases, J lost 0 bases, and 8 bases lay in between. CDR3 length: 13 amino acids. CDR1 SGHRS and CDR2 YFSETQ come from the germline V gene. CDR3 region: CASRQEPNYGYTF. The DNA for the CDR3 is TGCGCCAGCAGACAGGAGCCTAACTATGGCTACACCTTC. The complete variable domain, with remaining parts taken from reference TRBV5-1 and TRBJ1-2, reads KAGVTQTPRYLIKTRGQQVTLSCSPISGHRSVSWYQQTPGQGLQFLFEYFSETQRNKGNFPGRFSGRQFSNSRSEMNVSTLELGDSALYLCASRQEPNYGYTFGSGTRLTVV.

The chain combines TRBV9 with TRBJ1-2; 11 nucleotides agree with TRBD1. Germline V gives CDR1 SGDLS, CDR2 YYNGEE. This CDR3 region has 17 residues. The ends lost 4 bases at V and 7 bases at J; junction bases unmatched: 15. In DNA form, the CDR3 reads TGTGCCAGCAGCCTAACATCGGGACAGGGGGTGGTTGGTGGCTACACCTTC. Protein sequence: CASSLTSGQGVVGGYTF. Complete variable domain (other parts from reference TRBV9 and TRBJ1-2): DSGVTQTPKHLITATGQRVTLRCSPRSGDLSVYWYQQSLDQGLQFLIQYYNGEERAKGNILERFSAQQFPDLHSELNLSSLELGDSALYFCASSLTSGQGVVGGYTFGSGTRLTVV.

The chain recombines TRBV7-2 with TRBJ2-1, with D possibly matching TRBD2 (6 bases). V was trimmed by 6 bases and J by 2 bases, leaving 20 bases between them. This CDR3 spans 17 amino acids. Germline-derived CDR1 and CDR2 are SGHTA and FQGNSA. The CDR3 protein is CASSSYPRGSPYNEQFF. In nucleotides, the CDR3 is TGTGCCAGCAGTTCCTACCCCCGGGGGAGTCCCTACAATGAGCAGTTCTTC. Looking up the rest from reference TRBV7-2 and TRBJ2-1 gives the full variable domain: GAGVSQSPSNKVTEKGKDVELRCDPISGHTALYWYRQSLGQGLEFLIYFQGNSAPDKSGLPSDRFSAERTGGSVSTLTIQRTQQEDSAVYLCASSSYPRGSPYNEQFFGPGTRLTVL.

This chain joins TRBV2 and TRBJ2-2, with 7 bases identical to TRBD1. Trimming at V came to 7 bases and at J to 0 bases, leaving 2 bases not matched to a gene. CDR1 SNHLY and CDR2 FYNNEI come from the germline V gene. The CDR3 loop spans 14 amino acids. Here the CDR3 reads CASTRGPNTGELFF. CDR3 DNA: TGTGCCAGCACGAGGGGGCCGAACACCGGGGAGCTGTTTTTT.

The rearrangement links TRBV19 to TRBJ2-5; possible D gene TRBD1, 5 bases. Between the trimmed V and J ends, which lost 3 bases and 1 base, there was a span of 6 bases. The CDR3 consists of 13 residues. Looked up from germline, CDR1 is LNHDA and CDR2 is SQIVND (reference sequence). DNA for the CDR3: TGTGCCAGTAGTATGGGGCCCCAAGAGACCCAGTACTTC. Translated: CASSMGPQETQYF.

The CDR3 DNA reads TGCGCCAGCAGCCTAGGTAGTGAGGTTCGCAATCAGCCCCAGCATTTT. Its protein product is CASSLGSEVRNQPQHF. This chain joins TRBV4-1 and TRBJ1-5; no reliable D call. Per the germline V gene, CDR1 is MGHRA and CDR2 is YSYEKL. V was shortened by 4 bases and J by 2 bases, with 15 bases between the two germline ends. CDR3 size: 16 residues.

This clone appeared once. This sequence joins TRBV28 and TRBJ2-7; 11 bases are shared with TRBD2. V was clipped by 5 bases and J by 7 bases; unmatched bases: 10. CDR3 length: 15 amino acids. CDR1 is MDHEN, CDR2 SYDVKM, per germline. The CDR3 nucleotides read TGTGCCAGCAGTGGTCTTAGCGGGAGGGCGGAAGAGCAGTACTTC. Translation: CASSGLSGRAEEQYF.

V gene TRBV7-2 combines with J gene TRBJ2-7; 10 nucleotides line up with TRBD2. The CDR3 consists of 15 residues. Looked up from germline, CDR1 is SGHTA and CDR2 is FQGNSA. V trimming: 2 bases; J trimming: 3 bases; junction bases outside the gene matches: 4. The CDR3 nucleotides read TGTGCCAGCAGCTTATTGGCTAGCGGGAGCTACGAGCAGTACTTC. It is translated as CASSLLASGSYEQYF. Complete variable domain (other parts from reference TRBV7-2 and TRBJ2-7): GAGVSQSPSNKVTEKGKDVELRCDPISGHTALYWYRQSLGQGLEFLIYFQGNSAPDKSGLPSDRFSAERTGGSVSTLTIQRTQQEDSAVYLCASSLLASGSYEQYFGPGTRLTVT.

The CDR3 here is CASSSGAGYTQYF. CDR3 sequence (DNA): TGTGCCAGCAGCTCAGGGGCCGGGTATACGCAGTATTTT. The rearrangement links TRBV7-3 to TRBJ2-3; TRBD1 might be the D (6 bases). There are 13 residues in the CDR3. Looked up from germline, CDR1 is SGHTA and CDR2 is FQGTGA. Trimming pared 4 bases from V and 7 bases from J, leaving 12 bases between.

This rearrangement joins TRBV19 to TRBJ1-5, with D possibly being TRBD1 (5 bases). The V gene's germline CDR1 is LNHDA and CDR2 SQIVND (reference sequence). The CDR3 has 14 residues. The V end was cut by 10 bases, the J end by 7 bases, with 20 bases between. In DNA, the CDR3 is TGTGCCACCGACTGGGGGGATATGGGGCAGCCCCAGCATTTT. Translation gives CATDWGDMGQPQHF.

To note about this clone: The same CDR3 also results from other DNA sequences found in this sample. The chain links TRBV19 to TRBJ1-2, with a weak D call TRBD1 (5 bases). The germline gives CDR1 LNHDA, CDR2 SQIVND (reference sequence). The CDR3 sequence is 13 residues long. With 2 bases removed from V and 2 bases from J, the gap between germline ends came to 6 bases. The CDR3 here is CASSIQGNYGYTF. The CDR3 region has the DNA TGTGCCAGTAGTATACAGGGAAACTATGGCTACACCTTC.

In this sample, this clone turned up a few times. The CDR3 spells CATEGQGPYNEQFF. DNA for the CDR3: TGTGCCACAGAGGGACAGGGCCCCTACAATGAGCAGTTCTTC. This chain uses TRBV15 with TRBJ2-1, with 9 positions matching TRBD1. CDR3 length: 14 amino acids. V was clipped by 9 bases and J by 2 bases; unmatched bases: 5. From germline, CDR1 is LNHNV and CDR2 YYDKDF (reference sequence).

This chain joins TRBV10-3 and TRBJ2-5, with D unclear. Between the trimmed V and J ends, which lost 0 bases and 2 bases, there was a span of 7 bases. The V gene's germline CDR1 is ENHRY and CDR2 SYGVKD. The CDR3 runs to 14 residues. The CDR3 nucleotides are TGTGCCATCAGTGAGTCAGCTAGACAAGAGACCCAGTACTTC. Translation gives CAISESARQETQYF.

The CDR3 reads CASSLGARGLAVTDTQYF. CDR3 DNA: TGTGCCAGCAGCTTAGGGGCCCGTGGACTAGCGGTCACAGATACGCAGTATTTT. The V call is TRBV11-2, the J call TRBJ2-3; 10 bases are a match to TRBD2. CDR3 size: 18 residues. The V and J ends lost 1 base and 2 bases, in that order; junction bases with no gene match: 9. Germline CDR1 SGHAT, CDR2 FQNNGV.

This rearrangement joins TRBV5-1 to TRBJ2-2; 8 nucleotides agree with TRBD2. V shed 2 bases, J shed 6 bases, and the junction held 6 bases outside the gene matches. CDR3 length equals 15 residues. From germline, CDR1 is SGHRS and CDR2 YFSETQ. The CDR3 DNA reads as TGCGCCAGCAGCTTTAGCGGGATAGGGTCCGGGGAGCTGTTTTTT. Translation: CASSFSGIGSGELFF.

V is TRBV19 and J is TRBJ2-1; TRBD2 agrees at 8 bases. Germline CDR1 reads LNHDA; CDR2 reads SQIVND (reference sequence). The trim removed 6 bases at V and 9 bases at J, leaving 10 bases unmatched. The CDR3 is made up of 14 amino acids. In nucleotides, the CDR3 is TGTGCCAGTAGAGAAAGCGGGAGCCTAGGTGAGCAGTTCTTC. This codes for CASRESGSLGEQFF. The whole variable domain, filled in from reference TRBV19 and TRBJ2-1, reads DGGITQSPKYLFRKEGQNVTLSCEQNLNHDAMYWYRQDPGQGLRLIYYSQIVNDFQKGDIAEGYSVSREKKESFPLTVTSAQKNPTAFYLCASRESGSLGEQFFGPGTRLTVL.